The subject of this entry is one TCR beta chain. The data stem from a study of CD8 T cells in Susac syndrome. RNA in amounts of about 0.5 to 1 ug was reverse transcribed with random hexamers. TCRdb re-analysed the immunoSEQ multiplex PCR reads in MiXCR, keeping a single row per CDR3 protein. Of 300,000 to 350,000 distinct CDR3 sequences in the sample, about 91% were seen once. Stable or active relapsing-remitting multiple sclerosis, untreated and meeting revised McDonald criteria, defined the controls. TEMRA cells were FACS-enriched, while CD8+ and CD4+ T cells were negatively isolated. The CDR3 runs 17 residues. Trimming left V 3 bases short and J 7 bases short, with 21 bases between. The germline V gene encodes CDR1 LGHNA and CDR2 YSLEER.

The rearrangement uses TRBV4-3 and TRBJ1-4; maybe TRBD1 (5 bases). The sequence derives from a human donor with multiple sclerosis. What was sequenced was CD4+ T cells from PBMCs. The CDR3, as DNA: TGCGCCAGCAGCCATCCCCCGACTCCGGCAGGGAGTGAAAAACTGTTTTTT. Translated: CASSHPPTPAGSEKLFF.